Below, 8 T cell receptor beta chains from the same sample are listed, as sequenced in a study of cytomegalovirus exposure and HLA in healthy donors. Sequencing used immunoSEQ multiplex PCR; TCRdb keeps in-frame clones, though not all of them. The sample carries about 130,000 clones, approximately 82% recorded once. Input material: PBMCs. These TCRs come from a man aged 25-40 years in good health and CMV-seropositive.

V usage is TRBV9 and J usage is TRBJ1-5; D uncertain. V was shortened by 0 bases and J by 5 bases, with 9 bases between the two germline ends. CDR3 length equals 14 residues. Germline-derived CDR1 and CDR2 are SGDLS and YYNGEE. This CDR3 reads CASSVGAEDQPQHF. As DNA, the CDR3 is TGTGCCAGCAGCGTAGGGGCCGAAGATCAGCCCCAGCATTTT.

The chain combines TRBV6-6 with TRBJ2-1, with unresolved D. Germline CDR1 and CDR2: MNHNY and SVGAGI (reference sequence). Trimming shortened V by 5 bases and J by 5 bases, and 13 bases separated the two germline ends. CDR3 length equals 14 residues. CDR3 region: CASSPVGSHNEQFF. CDR3 DNA: TGTGCCAGCAGTCCGGTCGGGTCCCACAATGAGCAGTTCTTC.

The chain joins TRBV7-2 to TRBJ1-5; 10 bases map to TRBD1. CDR1 SGHTA and CDR2 FQGNSA come from the germline V gene. This CDR3 has 16 amino acids. Trimming took 4 bases from V and 5 from J; bases not matched to a gene: 8. The CDR3 coding sequence is TGTGCCAGCAGCTATCGGGCGGACAGGGGGGATCAGCCCCAGCATTTT. Translation: CASSYRADRGDQPQHF.

The rearrangement joins TRBV15 to TRBJ2-2; 8 nucleotides match TRBD1. The V gene's germline CDR1 is LNHNV and CDR2 YYDKDF (reference sequence). J lost 5 bases, V lost 3 bases, and 5 bases had no gene match. The CDR3 is 15 amino acids. CDR3 amino acids: CATSSEQGATGELFF. The CDR3 DNA reads as TGTGCCACCAGCAGCGAGCAGGGGGCAACCGGGGAGCTGTTTTTT. Variable domain in full (rest from reference TRBV15 and TRBJ2-2): DAMVIQNPRYQVTQFGKPVTLSCSQTLNHNVMYWYQQKSSQAPKLLFHYYDKDFNNEADTPDNFQSRRPNTSFCFLDIRSPGLGDTAMYLCATSSEQGATGELFFGEGSRLTVL.

V gene TRBV19 combines with J gene TRBJ1-5; 10 nucleotides line up with TRBD1. J lost 4 bases, V lost 1 base, and 4 bases had no gene match. Germline V gene data show CDR1 as LNHDA and CDR2 as SQIVND (reference sequence). This CDR3 is 16 amino acids long. The CDR3 DNA reads TGTGCCAGTAGTATAGGGGACAGGGGCAAGAATCAGCCCCAGCATTTT. Its translation: CASSIGDRGKNQPQHF. Together with reference TRBV19 and TRBJ1-5, the CDR3 gives the full variable domain: DGGITQSPKYLFRKEGQNVTLSCEQNLNHDAMYWYRQDPGQGLRLIYYSQIVNDFQKGDIAEGYSVSREKKESFPLTVTSAQKNPTAFYLCASSIGDRGKNQPQHFGDGTRLSIL.

As regards this clone: Different DNA sequences within this sample yield the same CDR3. This chain uses TRBV9 with TRBJ2-7; 7 nucleotides match TRBD2. The CDR3 is 11 residues long. After removal of 3 bases from V and 6 bases from J, the junction contained 0 bases not matched to a gene. The V gene's germline CDR1 is SGDLS and CDR2 YYNGEE. The CDR3: CASSAGGEQYF. The CDR3 DNA reads as TGTGCCAGCAGCGCGGGAGGCGAGCAGTACTTC.

CDR3 amino acids: CASSPGLAQETQYF. The CDR3 coding sequence is TGTGCCAGCAGCCCCGGACTGGCCCAAGAGACCCAGTACTTC. This sequence joins TRBV7-9 and TRBJ2-5, with D maybe TRBD2 (5 bases). There are 14 residues in the CDR3. The V gene's germline CDR1 is SEHNR and CDR2 FQNEAQ (reference sequence). Trimming cost V 5 bases and J 1 base, with 11 bases left between them. Drawing the rest from reference TRBV7-9 and TRBJ2-5, the complete variable domain is DTGVSQNPRHKITKRGQNVTFRCDPISEHNRLYWYRQTLGQGPEFLTYFQNEAQLEKSRLLSDRFSAERPKGSFSTLEIQRTEQGDSAMYLCASSPGLAQETQYFGPGTRLLVL.

The J gene is TRBJ2-2, the V gene TRBV27; no clear D gene. The V gene lost 4 bases and the J gene lost 0 bases, with 12 bases spanning the gap. The germline gives CDR1 MNHEY, CDR2 SMNVEV (reference sequence). The CDR3 runs 16 residues. As DNA, the CDR3 is TGTGCCAGCAGTTATTTTCTACAGACGAACACCGGGGAGCTGTTTTTT. It is translated as CASSYFLQTNTGELFF.